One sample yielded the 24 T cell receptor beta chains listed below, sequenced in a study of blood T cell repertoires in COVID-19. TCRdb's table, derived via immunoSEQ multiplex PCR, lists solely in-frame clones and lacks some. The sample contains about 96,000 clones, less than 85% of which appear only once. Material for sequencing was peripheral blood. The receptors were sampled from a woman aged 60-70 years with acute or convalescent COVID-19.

CDR3 loop: CASSEGARGYTF. For the CDR3, the DNA is TGTGCCAGCAGTGAGGGGGCCAGGGGCTACACCTTC. The chain recombines TRBV25-1 with TRBJ1-2; D is perhaps TRBD1 (6 bases). CDR3 length: 12 amino acids. CDR1 is MGHDK and CDR2 is SYGVNS in the germline V gene. V was shortened by 3 bases and J by 8 bases, with 10 bases between the two germline ends.

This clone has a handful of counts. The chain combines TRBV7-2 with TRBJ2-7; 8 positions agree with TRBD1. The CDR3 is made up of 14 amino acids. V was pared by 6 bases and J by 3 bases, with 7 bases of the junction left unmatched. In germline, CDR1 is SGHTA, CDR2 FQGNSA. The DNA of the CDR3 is TGTGCCAGCAGACTCGGACAGGGTCGCTACGAGCAGTACTTC. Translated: CASRLGQGRYEQYF.

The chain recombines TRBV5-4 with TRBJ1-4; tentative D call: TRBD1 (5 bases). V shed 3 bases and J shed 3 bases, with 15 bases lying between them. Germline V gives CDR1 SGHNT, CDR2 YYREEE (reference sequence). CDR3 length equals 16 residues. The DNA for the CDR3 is TGTGCCAGCAGCTGGGACGGGGGAGCGTCTAATGAAAAACTGTTTTTT. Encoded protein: CASSWDGGASNEKLFF.

The CDR3 nucleotides read TGTGCCAGCAGTTTAGAATTCTGGGACAGATTAAACACTGAAGCTTTCTTT. Amino acids: CASSLEFWDRLNTEAFF. The chain links TRBV28 to TRBJ1-1, with 7 bases identical to TRBD1. Germline trimming cut 2 bases from V and 2 bases from J; bases unmatched to any gene: 11. The CDR3 is 17 amino acids. The germline CDR1 and CDR2 sequences are MDHEN and SYDVKM.

The CDR3 loop is CATSAGGAESQPQHF. The DNA of the CDR3 is TGTGCCACCAGTGCGGGGGGCGCAGAAAGTCAGCCCCAGCATTTT. The V call is TRBV24-1, the J call TRBJ1-5, with D perhaps matching TRBD1 (6 bases). Trimming shortened V by 5 bases and J by 6 bases, and 16 bases separated the two germline ends. This CDR3 is built from 15 residues. Germline V CDR1 and CDR2: KGHDR, SFDVKD.

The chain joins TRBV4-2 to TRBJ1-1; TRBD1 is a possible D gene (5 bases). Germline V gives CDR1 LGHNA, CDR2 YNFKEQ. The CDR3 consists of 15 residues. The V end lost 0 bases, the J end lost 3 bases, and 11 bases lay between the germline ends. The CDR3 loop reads CASSQDRPGDTEAFF. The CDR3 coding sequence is TGTGCCAGCAGCCAAGACCGTCCGGGGGACACTGAAGCTTTCTTT.

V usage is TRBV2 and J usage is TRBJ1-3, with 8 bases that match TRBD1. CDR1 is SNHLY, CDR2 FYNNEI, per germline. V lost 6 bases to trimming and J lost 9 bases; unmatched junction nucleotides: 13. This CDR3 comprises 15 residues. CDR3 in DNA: TGTGCCAGCAGGGGGACAGGTGTGCGGGGTGGCACCATATATTTT. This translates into CASRGTGVRGGTIYF.

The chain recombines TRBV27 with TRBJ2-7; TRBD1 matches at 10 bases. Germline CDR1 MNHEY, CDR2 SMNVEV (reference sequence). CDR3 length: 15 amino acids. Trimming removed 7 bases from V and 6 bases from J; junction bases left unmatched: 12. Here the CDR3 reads CASKAEGTGVFEQYF. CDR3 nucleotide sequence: TGTGCCAGCAAGGCCGAGGGGACAGGGGTCTTCGAGCAGTACTTC.

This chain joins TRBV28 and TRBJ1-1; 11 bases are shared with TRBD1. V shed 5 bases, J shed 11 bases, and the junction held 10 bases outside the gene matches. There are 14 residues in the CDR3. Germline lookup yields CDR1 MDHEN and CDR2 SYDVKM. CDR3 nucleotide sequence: TGTGCCAGCAGTCCGGGACAGGGGGTTTCGGGCGCTTTCTTT. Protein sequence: CASSPGQGVSGAFF.

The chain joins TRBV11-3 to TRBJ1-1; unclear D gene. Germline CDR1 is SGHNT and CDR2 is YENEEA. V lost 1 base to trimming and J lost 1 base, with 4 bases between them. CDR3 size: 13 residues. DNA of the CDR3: TGTGCCAGCAGCTTAGGACAGAACACTGAAGCTTTCTTT. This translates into CASSLGQNTEAFF.

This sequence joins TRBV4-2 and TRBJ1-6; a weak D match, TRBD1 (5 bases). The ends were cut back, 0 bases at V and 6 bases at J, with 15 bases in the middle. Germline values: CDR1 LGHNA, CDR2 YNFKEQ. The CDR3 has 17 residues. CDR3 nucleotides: TGTGCCAGCAGCCAAGATTGGGGGGGATCGGTTAATTCACCCCTCCACTTT. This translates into CASSQDWGGSVNSPLHF.

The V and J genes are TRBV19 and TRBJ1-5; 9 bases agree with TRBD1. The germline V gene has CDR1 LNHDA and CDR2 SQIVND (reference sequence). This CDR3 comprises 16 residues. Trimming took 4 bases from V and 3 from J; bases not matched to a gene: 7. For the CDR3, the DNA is TGTGCCAGTAGTAAGGGGGACAGGGTCACCAATCAGCCCCAGCATTTT. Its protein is CASSKGDRVTNQPQHF.

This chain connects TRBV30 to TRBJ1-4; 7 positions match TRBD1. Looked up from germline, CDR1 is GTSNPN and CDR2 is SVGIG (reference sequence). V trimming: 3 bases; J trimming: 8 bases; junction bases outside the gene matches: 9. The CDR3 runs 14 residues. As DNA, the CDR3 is TGTGCCTGGAGACTACCGAGGACAGGAGAAAAACTGTTTTTT. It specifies CAWRLPRTGEKLFF.

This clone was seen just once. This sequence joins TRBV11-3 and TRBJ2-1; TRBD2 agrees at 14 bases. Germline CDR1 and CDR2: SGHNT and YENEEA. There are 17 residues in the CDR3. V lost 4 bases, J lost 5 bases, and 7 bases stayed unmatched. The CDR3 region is CASSSSPGLAGDNEQFF. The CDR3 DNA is TGTGCCAGCAGCTCCTCCCCGGGACTAGCGGGGGACAATGAGCAGTTCTTC.

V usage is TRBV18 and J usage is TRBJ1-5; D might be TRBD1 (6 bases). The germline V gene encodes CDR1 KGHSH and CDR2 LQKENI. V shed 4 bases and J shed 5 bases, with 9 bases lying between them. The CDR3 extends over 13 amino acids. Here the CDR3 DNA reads TGTGCCAGCTCACGGGACAATGATCAGCCCCAGCATTTT. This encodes CASSRDNDQPQHF. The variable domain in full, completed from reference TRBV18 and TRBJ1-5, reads NAGVMQNPRHLVRRRGQEARLRCSPMKGHSHVYWYRQLPEEGLKFMVYLQKENIIDESGMPKERFSAEFPKEGPSILRIQQVVRGDSAAYFCASSRDNDQPQHFGDGTRLSIL.

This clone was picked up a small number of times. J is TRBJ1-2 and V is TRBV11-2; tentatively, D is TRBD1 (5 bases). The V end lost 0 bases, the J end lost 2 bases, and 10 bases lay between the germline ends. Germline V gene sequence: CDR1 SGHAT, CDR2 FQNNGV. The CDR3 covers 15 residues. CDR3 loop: CASSLDGDSNYGYTF. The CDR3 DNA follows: TGTGCCAGCAGCTTAGATGGCGACAGCAACTATGGCTACACCTTC.

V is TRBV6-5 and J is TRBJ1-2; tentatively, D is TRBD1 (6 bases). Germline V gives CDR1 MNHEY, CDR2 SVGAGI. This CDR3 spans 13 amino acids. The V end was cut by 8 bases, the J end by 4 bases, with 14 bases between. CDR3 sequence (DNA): TGTGCCAGCGGGCAGGGGTCACCCTATGGCTACACCTTC. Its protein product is CASGQGSPYGYTF.

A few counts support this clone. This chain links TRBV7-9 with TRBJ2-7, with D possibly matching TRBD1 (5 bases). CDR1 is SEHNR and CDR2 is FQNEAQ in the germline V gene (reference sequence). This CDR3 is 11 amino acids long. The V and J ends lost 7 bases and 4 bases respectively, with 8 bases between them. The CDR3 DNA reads TGTGCCAGCACGCAGGGTTACGAGCAGTACTTC. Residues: CASTQGYEQYF.

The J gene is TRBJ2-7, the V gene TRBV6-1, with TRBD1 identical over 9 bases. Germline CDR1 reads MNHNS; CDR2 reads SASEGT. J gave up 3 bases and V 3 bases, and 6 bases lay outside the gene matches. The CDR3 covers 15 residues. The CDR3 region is CASSDLTGGLYEQYF. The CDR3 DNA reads TGTGCCAGCAGTGATTTGACAGGGGGTCTCTACGAGCAGTACTTC.

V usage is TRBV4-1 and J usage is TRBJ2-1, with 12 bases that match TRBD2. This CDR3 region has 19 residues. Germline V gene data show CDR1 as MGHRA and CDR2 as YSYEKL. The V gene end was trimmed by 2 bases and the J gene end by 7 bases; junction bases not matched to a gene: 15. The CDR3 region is CASSQPLAGGWGVLNEQFF. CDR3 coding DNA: TGCGCCAGCAGCCAACCTCTAGCGGGGGGGTGGGGCGTTCTGAATGAGCAGTTCTTC.

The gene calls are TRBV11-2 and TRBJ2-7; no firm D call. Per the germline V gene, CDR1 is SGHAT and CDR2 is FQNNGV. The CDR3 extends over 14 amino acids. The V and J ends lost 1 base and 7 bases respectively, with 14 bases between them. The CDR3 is CASSLAYSDGEQYF. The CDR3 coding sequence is TGTGCCAGCAGCTTAGCCTACTCTGACGGGGAGCAGTACTTC.

Here the CDR3 reads CASSPPVGLQGEKLFF. The CDR3 DNA sequence: TGTGCCAGCAGCCCCCCAGTGGGGCTACAAGGGGAAAAACTGTTTTTT. The rearrangement uses TRBV28 and TRBJ1-4, with D possibly matching TRBD1 (5 bases). Trimming cost V 6 bases and J 8 bases, with 22 bases left between them. CDR1 is MDHEN, CDR2 SYDVKM, per germline. The CDR3 is 16 amino acids.

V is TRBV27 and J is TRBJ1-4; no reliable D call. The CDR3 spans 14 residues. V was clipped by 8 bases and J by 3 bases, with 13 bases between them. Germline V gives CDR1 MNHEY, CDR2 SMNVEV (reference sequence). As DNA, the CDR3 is TGTGCCAGCGCGGAAGGATCTGCTAATGAAAAACTGTTTTTT. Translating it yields CASAEGSANEKLFF.

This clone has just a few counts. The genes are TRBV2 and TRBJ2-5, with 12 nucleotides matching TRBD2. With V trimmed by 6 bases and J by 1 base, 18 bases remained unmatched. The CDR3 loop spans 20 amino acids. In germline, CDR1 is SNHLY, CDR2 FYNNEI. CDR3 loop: CASSETRSRKLAGGQETQYF. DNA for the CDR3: TGTGCCAGCAGCGAAACCAGGTCTAGGAAACTAGCGGGGGGCCAAGAGACCCAGTACTTC.